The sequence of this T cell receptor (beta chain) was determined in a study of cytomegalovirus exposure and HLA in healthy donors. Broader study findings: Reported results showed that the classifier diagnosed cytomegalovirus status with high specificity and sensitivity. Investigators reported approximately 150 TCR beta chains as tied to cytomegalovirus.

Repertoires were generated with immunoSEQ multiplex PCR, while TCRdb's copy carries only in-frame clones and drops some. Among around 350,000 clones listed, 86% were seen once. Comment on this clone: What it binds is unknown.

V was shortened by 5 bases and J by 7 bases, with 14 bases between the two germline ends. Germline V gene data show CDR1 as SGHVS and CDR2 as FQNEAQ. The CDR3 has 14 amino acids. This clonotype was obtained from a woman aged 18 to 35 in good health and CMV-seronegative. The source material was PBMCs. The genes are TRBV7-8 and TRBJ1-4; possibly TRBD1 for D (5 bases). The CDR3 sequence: CASSPGGGGEKLFF. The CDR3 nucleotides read TGTGCCAGCAGCCCGGGCGGCGGGGGTGAAAAACTGTTTTTT. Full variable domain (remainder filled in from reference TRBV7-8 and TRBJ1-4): GAGVSQSPRYKVAKRGQDVALRCDPISGHVSLFWYQQALGQGPEFLTYFQNEAQLDKSGLPSDRFFAERPEGSVSTLKIQRTQQEDSAVYLCASSPGGGGEKLFFGSGTQLSVL.